The sequence of this T cell receptor beta chain was determined in a study of pediatric ulcerative colitis. Study-level results: Compared with controls, ulcerative colitis showed greater blood-rectum clone sharing. Rectal repertoires separated controls, mild-moderate and acute severe colitis.

Ulcerative colitis patients received no immunosuppressive medication before the diagnostic colonoscopy. On this clone: What it binds is unknown.

Repertoires were generated with immunoSEQ multiplex PCR, while TCRdb's copy carries only in-frame clones and drops some. This sample carries over 35,000 clones, roughly 85% of them seen once, and the ten largest clones take roughly 24%. The sequence derives from a girl aged 10 to 17 with moderate ulcerative colitis. Sequencing used blood.

CDR3 region: CASRVPGFENNEQFF. DNA of the CDR3: TGCGCCAGCAGAGTTCCGGGGTTTGAGAACAATGAGCAGTTCTTC. The chain is built from TRBV5-1 and TRBJ2-1, with a possible D match to TRBD2 (5 bases). The CDR3 spans 15 residues. V lost 5 bases and J 5 bases, leaving 17 bases between the germline ends. Looked up from germline, CDR1 is SGHRS and CDR2 is YFSETQ. Looking up the rest from reference TRBV5-1 and TRBJ2-1 gives the full variable domain: KAGVTQTPRYLIKTRGQQVTLSCSPISGHRSVSWYQQTPGQGLQFLFEYFSETQRNKGNFPGRFSGRQFSNSRSEMNVSTLELGDSALYLCASRVPGFENNEQFFGPGTRLTVL.